The rows below give T cell receptor beta chains drawn from one sample of a study of shared clonotypes between healthy human individuals. Here immunoSEQ multiplex PCR was the method, and the copy in TCRdb shows in-frame clones only, minus some. The table includes 850,000 to 1,100,000 clones, approximately 80% detected once. Sequencing was done on a sample of memory CD4+ T cells from PBMCs. These receptor sequences come from a man younger than 30 in good health. Some clones in this sample may be carry-over from other donors' samples. Both conserved end residues are part of each CDR3. D genes are given only for firm matches. Clone size is given for some rows only: seen once, a few or many times, or a class if the clone is expanded.

clone size,V gene,D gene,J gene,CDR3 DNA,CDR3 protein
-,TRBV9,-,TRBJ2-7,TGTGCCAGCAGCGTAGTGTCTATTGATGGAGAGCAGTACTTC,CASSVVSIDGEQYF
-,TRBV20-1,TRBD2,TRBJ2-3,TGCAGTGCCGCACGGGAGGGTACGCAGTATTTT,CSAAREGTQYF
-,TRBV15,-,TRBJ2-3,TGTGCCACCAGCCGAGCGGGTATAGATACGCAGTATTTT,CATSRAGIDTQYF
-,TRBV6-4,TRBD2,TRBJ2-3,TGTGCCAGCAGTGACTCGAGTGGGAGGGCAGATACGCAGTATTTT,CASSDSSGRADTQYF
-,TRBV5-6,-,TRBJ2-4,TGTGCCAGCAGCTTGGTCTCTGGGGGCGCCGACATTCAGTACTTC,CASSLVSGGADIQYF
-,TRBV27,-,TRBJ2-1,TGTGCCAGCAGTTTAAATAAGCGCAATGAGCAGTTCTTC,CASSLNKRNEQFF
-,TRBV28,-,TRBJ1-5,TGTGCCAGCAGTTTATACCCTGGGCCCCAGCATTTT,CASSLYPGPQHF
-,TRBV13,-,TRBJ2-2,TGTGCCAGCAGCTCGGGACGGAGGAACACCGGGGAGCTGTTTTTT,CASSSGRRNTGELFF
-,TRBV7-9,-,TRBJ1-4,TGTGCCAGCAGCTTAAGGGGCGGCAGTAATGAAAAACTGTTTTTT,CASSLRGGSNEKLFF
once,TRBV28,TRBD1,TRBJ2-4,TGTGCCAGCAGTTTACCCATTCCGGGACAGAAAAACATTCAGTACTTC,CASSLPIPGQKNIQYF
few,TRBV28,-,TRBJ1-5,TGTGCCAGCAGTCCCCCCCTCGGACAGCGGCCCCAGCATTTT,CASSPPLGQRPQHF
-,TRBV6-5,-,TRBJ1-6,TGTGCCAGCAGTTACCGGACCCACCAAATGACCCTCCACTTT,CASSYRTHQMTLHF
-,TRBV5-8,-,TRBJ1-2,TGTGCCAGCAGCCAAGGGACAAGAGTTGACTTC,CASSQGTRVDF
-,TRBV5-1,-,TRBJ1-4,TGCGCCAGCAGGCGAGAAAGCGCAACTAATGAAAAACTGTTTTTT,CASRRESATNEKLFF
-,TRBV5-1,-,TRBJ2-7,TGCGCCAGCAGCTTTAGACCAGGGGTCGGCGAGCAGTACTTC,CASSFRPGVGEQYF
few,TRBV4-3,-,TRBJ2-2,TGCGCCAGCAGCCAGGGGACAAACACCGGGGAGCTGTTTTTT,CASSQGTNTGELFF